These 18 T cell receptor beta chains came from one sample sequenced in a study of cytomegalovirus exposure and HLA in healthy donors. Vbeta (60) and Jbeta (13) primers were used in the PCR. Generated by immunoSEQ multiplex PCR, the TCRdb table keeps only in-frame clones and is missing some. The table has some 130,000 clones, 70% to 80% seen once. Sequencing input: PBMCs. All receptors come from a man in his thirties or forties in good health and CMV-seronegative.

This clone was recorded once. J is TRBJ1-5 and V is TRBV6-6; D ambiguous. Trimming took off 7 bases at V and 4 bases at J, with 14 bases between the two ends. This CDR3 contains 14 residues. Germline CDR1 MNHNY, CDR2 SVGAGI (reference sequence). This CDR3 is CASTVGGLNQPQHF. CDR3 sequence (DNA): TGTGCCAGCACTGTGGGAGGACTGAATCAGCCCCAGCATTTT.

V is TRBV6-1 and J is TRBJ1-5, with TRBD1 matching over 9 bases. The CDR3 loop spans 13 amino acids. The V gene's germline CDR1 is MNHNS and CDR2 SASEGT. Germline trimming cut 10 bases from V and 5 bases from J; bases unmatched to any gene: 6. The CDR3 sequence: CAILGQGHQPQHF. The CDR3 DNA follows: TGTGCCATTCTGGGACAGGGCCATCAGCCCCAGCATTTT.

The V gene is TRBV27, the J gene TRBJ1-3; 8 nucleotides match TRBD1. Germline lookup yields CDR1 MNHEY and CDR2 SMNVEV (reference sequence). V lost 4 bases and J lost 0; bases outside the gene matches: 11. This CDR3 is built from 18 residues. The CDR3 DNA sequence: TGTGCCAGCAGTTCCCTGGGGACAGGACCCGTCTCTGGAAACACCATATATTTT. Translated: CASSSLGTGPVSGNTIYF.

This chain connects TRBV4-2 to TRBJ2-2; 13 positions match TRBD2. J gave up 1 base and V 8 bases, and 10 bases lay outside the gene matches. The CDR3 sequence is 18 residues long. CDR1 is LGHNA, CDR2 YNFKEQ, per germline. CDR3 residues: CASAPGLAGLMNTGELFF. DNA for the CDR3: TGTGCCAGCGCCCCGGGACTAGCGGGGCTGATGAACACCGGGGAGCTGTTTTTT.

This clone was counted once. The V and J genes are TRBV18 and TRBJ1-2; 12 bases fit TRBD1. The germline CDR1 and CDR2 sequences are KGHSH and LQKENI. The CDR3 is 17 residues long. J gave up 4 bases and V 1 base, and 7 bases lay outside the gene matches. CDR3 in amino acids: CASSPLLGQGAAYGYTF. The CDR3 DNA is TGTGCCAGCTCACCACTTCTGGGACAGGGGGCGGCCTATGGCTACACCTTC.

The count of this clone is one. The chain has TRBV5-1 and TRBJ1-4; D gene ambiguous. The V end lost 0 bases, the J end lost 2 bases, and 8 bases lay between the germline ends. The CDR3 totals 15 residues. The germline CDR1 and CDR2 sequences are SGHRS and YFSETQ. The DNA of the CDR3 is TGCGCCAGCAGCTTGGACGGCGGGACTAATGAAAAACTGTTTTTT. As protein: CASSLDGGTNEKLFF.

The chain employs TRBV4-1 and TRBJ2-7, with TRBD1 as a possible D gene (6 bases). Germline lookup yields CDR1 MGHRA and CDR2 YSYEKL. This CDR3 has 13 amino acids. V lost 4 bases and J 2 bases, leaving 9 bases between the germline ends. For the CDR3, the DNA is TGCGCCAGCAGCCTAGGACAGACCTACGAGCAGTACTTC. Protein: CASSLGQTYEQYF.

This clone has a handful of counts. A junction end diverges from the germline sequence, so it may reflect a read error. CDR3 in DNA: TGTGCCAGCAGCTCGGGACAGGGGAACCCTGAAGCTTTCTTT. Protein product: CASSSGQGNPEAFF. The chain links TRBV7-9 to TRBJ1-1; TRBD1 agrees at 10 bases. The CDR3 length is 14 residues. Germline V gene sequence: CDR1 SEHNR, CDR2 FQNEAQ (reference sequence). Variable domain in full (rest from reference TRBV7-9 and TRBJ1-1): DTGVSQNPRHKITKRGQNVTFRCDPISEHNRLYWYRQTLGQGPEFLTYFQNEAQLEKSRLLSDRFSAERPKGSFSTLEIQRTEQGDSAMYLCASSSGQGNPEAFFGQGTRLTVV.

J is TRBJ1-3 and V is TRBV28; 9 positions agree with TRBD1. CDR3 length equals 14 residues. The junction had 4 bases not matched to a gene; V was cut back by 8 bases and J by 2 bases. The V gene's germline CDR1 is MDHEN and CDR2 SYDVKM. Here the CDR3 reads CASRGTGTGNTIYF. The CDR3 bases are TGTGCCAGCCGCGGGACAGGGACTGGAAACACCATATATTTT.

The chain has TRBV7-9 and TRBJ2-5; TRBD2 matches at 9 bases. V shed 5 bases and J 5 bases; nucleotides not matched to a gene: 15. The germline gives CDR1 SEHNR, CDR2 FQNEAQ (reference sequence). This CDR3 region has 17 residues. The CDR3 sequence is CASSPRVAGVHLETQYF. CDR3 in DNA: TGTGCCAGCAGCCCCAGGGTAGCGGGAGTCCACCTGGAGACCCAGTACTTC.

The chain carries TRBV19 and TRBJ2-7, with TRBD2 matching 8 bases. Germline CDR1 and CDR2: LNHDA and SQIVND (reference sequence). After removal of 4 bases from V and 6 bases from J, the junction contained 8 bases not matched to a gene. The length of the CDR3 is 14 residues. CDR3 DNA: TGTGCCAGTAGTACTTATAGCGGGATGGGCGAGCAGTACTTC. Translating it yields CASSTYSGMGEQYF. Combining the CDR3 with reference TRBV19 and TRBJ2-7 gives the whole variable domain DGGITQSPKYLFRKEGQNVTLSCEQNLNHDAMYWYRQDPGQGLRLIYYSQIVNDFQKGDIAEGYSVSREKKESFPLTVTSAQKNPTAFYLCASSTYSGMGEQYFGPGTRLTVT.

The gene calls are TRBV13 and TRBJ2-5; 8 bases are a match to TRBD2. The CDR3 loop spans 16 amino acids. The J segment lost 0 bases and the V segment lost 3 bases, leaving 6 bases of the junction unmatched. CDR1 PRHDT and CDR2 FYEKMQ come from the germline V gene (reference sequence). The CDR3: CASSLETSAYQETQYF. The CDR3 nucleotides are TGTGCCAGCAGCTTGGAGACTAGCGCCTACCAAGAGACCCAGTACTTC.

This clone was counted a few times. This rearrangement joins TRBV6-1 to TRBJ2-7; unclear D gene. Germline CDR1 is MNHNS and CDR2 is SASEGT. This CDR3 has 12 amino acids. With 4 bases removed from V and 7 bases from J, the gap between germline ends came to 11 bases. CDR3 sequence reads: CASSVTEGEQYF. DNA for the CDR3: TGTGCCAGCAGTGTTACAGAAGGAGAGCAGTACTTC.

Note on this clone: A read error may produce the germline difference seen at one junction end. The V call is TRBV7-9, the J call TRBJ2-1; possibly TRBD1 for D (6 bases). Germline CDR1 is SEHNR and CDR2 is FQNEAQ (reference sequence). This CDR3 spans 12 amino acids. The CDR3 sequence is CSSSLRRAGEFF. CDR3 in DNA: TGTTCCAGCAGCTTACGAAGGGCAGGGGAGTTCTTC.

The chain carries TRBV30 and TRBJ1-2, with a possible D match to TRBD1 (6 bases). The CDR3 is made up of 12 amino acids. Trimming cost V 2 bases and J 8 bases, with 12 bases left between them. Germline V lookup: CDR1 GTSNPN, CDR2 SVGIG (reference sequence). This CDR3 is CAWSRGGGGYTF. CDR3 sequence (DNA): TGTGCCTGGAGTAGAGGGGGGGGCGGCTACACCTTC.

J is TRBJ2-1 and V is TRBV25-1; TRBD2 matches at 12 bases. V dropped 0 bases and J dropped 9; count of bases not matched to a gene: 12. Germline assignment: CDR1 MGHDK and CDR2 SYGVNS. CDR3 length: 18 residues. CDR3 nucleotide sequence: TGTGCCAGCAGTGAATATATTGGGTCTAGCGGGAGGGATGGTGAGCAGTTCTTC. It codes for CASSEYIGSSGRDGEQFF.

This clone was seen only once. In DNA, the CDR3 is TGCGCCAGCAGCGCCCCTAGCGGGAGGGCCTTCGGGGAGCTGTTTTTT. Protein product: CASSAPSGRAFGELFF. This chain connects TRBV5-1 to TRBJ2-2; 12 nucleotides line up with TRBD2. The V segment lost 4 bases and the J segment 7 bases; nucleotides outside the gene matches: 8. The CDR3 loop spans 16 amino acids. Germline V gene lookup returns CDR1 SGHRS and CDR2 YFSETQ. The variable domain in full, completed from reference TRBV5-1 and TRBJ2-2, reads KAGVTQTPRYLIKTRGQQVTLSCSPISGHRSVSWYQQTPGQGLQFLFEYFSETQRNKGNFPGRFSGRQFSNSRSEMNVSTLELGDSALYLCASSAPSGRAFGELFFGEGSRLTVL.

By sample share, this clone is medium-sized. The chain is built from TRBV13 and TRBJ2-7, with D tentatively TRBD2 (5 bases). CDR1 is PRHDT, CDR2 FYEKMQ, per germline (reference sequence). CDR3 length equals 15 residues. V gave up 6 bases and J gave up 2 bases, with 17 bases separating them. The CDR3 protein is CASRHKGGFPYEQYF. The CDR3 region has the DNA TGTGCCAGCAGACACAAGGGCGGGTTCCCCTACGAGCAGTACTTC.